Shown below are 13 T cell receptor beta chains from a single sample sequenced in a study of blood T cell repertoires in COVID-19. Produced via immunoSEQ multiplex PCR; TCRdb's table is partial and in-frame only. The table shows 150,000 to 200,000 clones, with approximately 89% occurring only once. Sequencing was performed on PBMCs or T cells enriched from blood (not recorded which). All receptors come from a man between 40 and 49 years old who had recovered from COVID-19.

The chain has TRBV10-2 and TRBJ1-5; the D is unclear. CDR1 and CDR2 (germline): WSHSY, SAAADI. Trimming removed 0 bases from V and 9 bases from J, with 9 bases in between. The CDR3 runs to 13 residues. CDR3 sequence: CASSESLRTPQHF. The CDR3 bases are TGCGCCAGCAGTGAGTCCCTGAGAACGCCCCAGCATTTT.

The rearrangement joins TRBV25-1 to TRBJ2-2, with TRBD1 matching 7 bases. The CDR3 consists of 14 residues. Germline lookup yields CDR1 MGHDK and CDR2 SYGVNS. Trimming cost V 7 bases and J 5 bases; bases outside gene matches: 7. The chain's CDR3 is CASTGTGVTGELFF. CDR3 in DNA: TGTGCCAGCACTGGAACAGGGGTTACCGGGGAGCTGTTTTTT.

Concerning this clone itself: This CDR3 is also generated by other DNA sequences in the sample. This sequence joins TRBV2 and TRBJ1-6, with D uncertain. The CDR3 is made up of 11 amino acids. Germline loops: CDR1 SNHLY, CDR2 FYNNEI. V lost 6 bases and J lost 10, with 7 bases in between. The CDR3 region is CASSPRSPLHF. The CDR3 region has the DNA TGTGCCAGCAGCCCCCGGTCACCCCTCCACTTT.

CDR3 residues: CASWHRGNKNSPLHF. CDR3 nucleotides: TGTGCCAGCTGGCACAGGGGGAATAAGAATTCACCCCTCCACTTT. This chain joins TRBV6-5 and TRBJ1-6; TRBD1 aligns across 8 bases. Germline CDR1 and CDR2: MNHEY and SVGAGI. This CDR3 spans 15 amino acids. Trimming took 8 bases from V and 7 from J; bases not matched to a gene: 10.

The V gene is TRBV21-1, the J gene TRBJ1-1. TRBV21-1 is marked as a pseudogene. CDR3 length equals 13 residues. DNA of the CDR3: TGTGCCAGCACGGAGGGGTTTTACACTGAAGCTTTCTTT. Translation gives CASTEGFYTEAFF.

The chain recombines TRBV7-9 with TRBJ2-1; TRBD2 might be the D (6 bases). V was cut by 5 bases and J by 5 bases, with 13 bases left in between. The germline V gene encodes CDR1 SEHNR and CDR2 FQNEAQ (reference sequence). The CDR3 sequence is 14 residues long. Here the CDR3 DNA reads TGTGCCAGCAGCGATAGGACGGGGGACAATGAGCAGTTCTTC. The encoded protein is CASSDRTGDNEQFF.

This clone was seen more than once but under ten times. V and J are TRBV11-2 and TRBJ2-7; the match to TRBD2 covers 8 bases. The CDR3 loop spans 15 amino acids. With V trimmed by 1 base and J by 2 bases, 4 bases remained unmatched. Germline V lookup: CDR1 SGHAT, CDR2 FQNNGV. CDR3 DNA: TGTGCCAGCAGCTTAGCCACTAGCGGAGCCTACGAGCAGTACTTC. Residues: CASSLATSGAYEQYF.

The chain joins TRBV28 to TRBJ2-7; D may be TRBD2 (6 bases). From germline, CDR1 is MDHEN and CDR2 SYDVKM. V was cut by 10 bases and J by 2 bases, with 12 bases left in between. This CDR3 spans 12 amino acids. The DNA of the CDR3 is TGTGCCACCCGGGGACTTACCTACGAGCAGTACTTC. Translation gives CATRGLTYEQYF.

This chain joins TRBV9 and TRBJ2-1, with a tentative D call TRBD1 (5 bases). The CDR3 is made up of 17 amino acids. Per the germline V gene, CDR1 is SGDLS and CDR2 is YYNGEE. V lost 0 bases, J lost 8 bases, and 21 bases lay in between. The CDR3 region is CASSVGGRTLATHEQFF. The CDR3 coding sequence is TGTGCCAGCAGCGTAGGGGGCCGGACCCTCGCAACCCATGAGCAGTTCTTC.

This chain connects TRBV5-1 to TRBJ2-2, with TRBD1 matching 10 bases. The CDR3 sequence is 15 residues long. The germline CDR1 and CDR2 sequences are SGHRS and YFSETQ. The junction had 8 bases not matched to a gene; V was cut back by 4 bases and J by 8 bases. The CDR3 bases are TGCGCCAGCAGCCCCGACGGACAGGGGGTGGGGGAGCTGTTTTTT. This sequence encodes CASSPDGQGVGELFF. Using reference TRBV5-1 and TRBJ2-2 for the parts outside the CDR3, the full variable domain is KAGVTQTPRYLIKTRGQQVTLSCSPISGHRSVSWYQQTPGQGLQFLFEYFSETQRNKGNFPGRFSGRQFSNSRSEMNVSTLELGDSALYLCASSPDGQGVGELFFGEGSRLTVL.

The V call is TRBV27, the J call TRBJ1-2; D is ambiguous. Between the trimmed V and J ends, which lost 4 bases and 7 bases, there was a span of 10 bases. The CDR3 spans 12 residues. Germline-derived CDR1 and CDR2 are MNHEY and SMNVEV (reference sequence). The CDR3 loop reads CASSSSLGGYTF. For the CDR3, the DNA is TGTGCCAGCAGTTCCTCACTAGGTGGCTACACCTTC.

The CDR3 nucleotides are TGTGCCAGCAGCCAAGACTCCGTAGATGAGCAGTTCTTC. Its protein product is CASSQDSVDEQFF. The V and J genes are TRBV3-1 (or the pseudogene TRBV3-2) and TRBJ2-1; D is uncertain. CDR1 LGHDT and CDR2 YNNKEL come from the germline V gene (reference sequence). This CDR3 has 13 residues. With 0 bases removed from V and 8 bases from J, the gap between germline ends came to 8 bases.

V usage is TRBV28 and J usage is TRBJ2-3, with 11 bases identical to TRBD1. The CDR3 is 15 residues long. After removal of 4 bases from V and 4 bases from J, the junction contained 4 bases not matched to a gene. Germline lookup yields CDR1 MDHEN and CDR2 SYDVKM. This CDR3 reads CASSSGTGGPDTQYF. CDR3 nucleotides: TGTGCCAGCAGTTCCGGGACAGGGGGTCCAGATACGCAGTATTTT.